Sequencing of this T cell receptor beta chain was carried out in a study of blood T cell repertoires in COVID-19. Study in general: Spain, Italy and the United States supplied samples that represented acute and convalescent COVID-19. Sample material is recorded as cDNA or gDNA derived from T cells, B-cell-depleted T cells, or PBMCs.

Profiled with immunoSEQ multiplex PCR; TCRdb holds only in-frame clones, not every one. This sample has approximately 250,000 clones; nearly 85% occur once, and the top ten carry 7.5% to 9%. Trimming shortened V by 2 bases and J by 3 bases, and 10 bases separated the two germline ends. The germline CDR1 and CDR2 sequences are SEHNR and FQNEAQ (reference sequence). The CDR3 covers 14 residues. Sequencing was carried out using peripheral blood. The TCR originated in a human donor in a cohort sampled during active COVID-19. This chain connects TRBV7-9 to TRBJ1-1, with D possibly being TRBD1 (6 bases). This CDR3 reads CASSLTTGHTEAFF. CDR3 nucleotide sequence: TGTGCCAGCAGCTTAACGACAGGCCACACTGAAGCTTTCTTT.